Given below is one T cell receptor (beta chain) in context. This sample stems from a study of T cells in localized non-small cell lung cancer. Clones were read by immunoSEQ multiplex PCR, and TCRdb kept only the in-frame ones, dropping some. Here the sample spans approximately 35,000 clones, 90% being singletons. The sequencing here drew on peripheral blood, taken before any cancer treatment. This receptor was taken from a man aged 35-75 years with stage I lung adenocarcinoma.

CDR3 DNA: TGTGCCAGCTCAATCAGGGGGACTTCCTACGAGCAGTACTTC. Its protein is CASSIRGTSYEQYF. V is TRBV18 and J is TRBJ2-7; weak D call: TRBD1 (7 bases). This CDR3 has 14 residues. The V and J ends lost 5 bases and 1 base respectively, with 12 bases between them. CDR1 is KGHSH and CDR2 is LQKENI in the germline V gene.